The source of this T cell receptor (beta chain) is a study of T cell repertoires in cytomegalovirus infection. Study context: It was the public TCR beta signatures that indicated both CMV infection and matching HLA type.

This clonotype was seen many times. Its antigen is as yet unknown. V was cut by 3 bases and J by 2 bases, with 8 bases left in between. The CDR3 has 13 residues. Germline lookup yields CDR1 SGDLS and CDR2 YYNGEE. From the reads, TCRdb called clonotypes with MiXCR, one entry per CDR3 protein. The sample yields over 250,000 distinct CDR3 sequences, roughly 21% seen once. Sequences were derived from cultured PBMCs, sampled from culture after CMV antigen stimulation. The sequence was collected from a human donor in good health (CMV status not recorded). Some clones in this sample may be carry-over from other donors' samples. The chain combines TRBV9 with TRBJ2-5, with D possibly matching TRBD1 (5 bases). CDR3 DNA sequence: TGTGCCAGCAGCGCAGGGATGCAAGAGACCCAGTACTTC. It translates to CASSAGMQETQYF.